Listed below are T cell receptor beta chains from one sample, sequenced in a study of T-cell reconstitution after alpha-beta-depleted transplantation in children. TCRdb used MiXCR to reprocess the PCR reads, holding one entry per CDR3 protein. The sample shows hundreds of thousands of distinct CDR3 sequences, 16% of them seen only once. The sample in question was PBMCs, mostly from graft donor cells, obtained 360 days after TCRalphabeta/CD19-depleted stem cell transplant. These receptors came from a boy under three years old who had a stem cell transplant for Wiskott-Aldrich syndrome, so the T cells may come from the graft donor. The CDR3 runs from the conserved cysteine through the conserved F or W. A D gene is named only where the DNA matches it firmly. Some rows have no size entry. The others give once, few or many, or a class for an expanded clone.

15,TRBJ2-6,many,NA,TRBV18,TGCGCCAGCAGTCCTCGCGGCTCTGGGGCCAACGTCCTGACTTTC,CASSPRGSGANVLTF
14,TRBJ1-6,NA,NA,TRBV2,TGTGCCAGCAGTTTACTAAATTATAATTCACCCCTCCACTTT,CASSLLNYNSPLHF
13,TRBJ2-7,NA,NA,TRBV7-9,TGTGCCAGCAGCTTACTTTCGAATTGGGAGCAGTACTTC,CASSLLSNWEQYF
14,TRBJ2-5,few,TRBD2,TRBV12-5,TGTGCTAGTGGTGCTGGGACTAGCGGAGAGACCCAGTACTTC,CASGAGTSGETQYF
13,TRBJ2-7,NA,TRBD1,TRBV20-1,TGCAGTGCTAGCCGGACCGGGACAGACGAGCAGTACTTC,CSASRTGTDEQYF
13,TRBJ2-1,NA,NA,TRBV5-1,TGCGCCAGCAGCCCAGGACTCCTGGGTGAGCAGTTCTTC,CASSPGLLGEQFF
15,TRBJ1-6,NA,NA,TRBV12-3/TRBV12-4,TGTGCCAGCAGTTTAAGGGGCTCCACTAATTCACCCCTCCACTTT,CASSLRGSTNSPLHF
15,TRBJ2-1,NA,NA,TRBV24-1,TGTGCCACCAGTGTTGTGGAGGGAATTTACAATGAGCAGTTCTTC,CATSVVEGIYNEQFF
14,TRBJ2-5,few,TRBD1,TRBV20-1,TGCAGTGCTAGCCCGGGACAGACACAAGAGACCCAGTACTTC,CSASPGQTQETQYF
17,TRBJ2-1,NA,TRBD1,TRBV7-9,TGTGCCAGCAGCTTAGGAGGACAGGGAAGCTCCTACAATGAGCAGTTCTTC,CASSLGGQGSSYNEQFF
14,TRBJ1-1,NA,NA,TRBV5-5,TGTGCCAGCAGCTTGGACAGCGGGAACACTGAAGCTTTCTTT,CASSLDSGNTEAFF
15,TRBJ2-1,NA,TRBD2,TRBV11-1,TGTGCCAGCAGCTGGGAGAGCGGGAGCTACAATGAGCAGTTCTTC,CASSWESGSYNEQFF